The following is a T cell receptor beta chain sequence with its context. This sample is part of a study of PD-L1 blockade in urothelial cancer. Turning to the study itself: Chemotherapy regimens numbering 0 to 3 had been given to patients. Analyses were performed on blood at 3 weeks after treatment start (the second dose) and at 6 weeks. A median blood sample held approximately 140,000 T cells and approximately 84,000 unique TCRs.

Patient sample counts ranged from 1 to 8, pretreatment and on-treatment. Repertoires were generated with immunoSEQ multiplex PCR, while TCRdb's copy carries only in-frame clones and drops some. The sample carries more than 45,000 clones, 70% to 90% recorded once. V was shortened by 2 bases and J by 7 bases, with 9 bases between the two germline ends. The CDR3 has 11 amino acids. Germline V gene data show CDR1 as GTSNPN and CDR2 as SVGIG (reference sequence). This rearrangement joins TRBV30 to TRBJ2-7; no clear D gene. The sequence was obtained from a man aged 60-69 years with urothelial cancer. Sequencing used PBMCs, obtained around atezolizumab (anti-PD-L1) treatment. The CDR3 region is CAWSPAGEQYF. The CDR3 DNA follows: TGTGCCTGGAGTCCGGCCGGGGAGCAGTACTTC.